Reported below is one T cell receptor beta chain. This sample is part of a study of CD8+ T cells in alopecia areata. Treatment given: oral pan-JAK inhibitor, 5-10 mg twice daily. Germline values: CDR1 MNHNY, CDR2 SVGAGI (reference sequence). The CDR3 loop spans 12 amino acids. V lost 4 bases and J lost 8, with 8 bases in between. In each case, RNA was isolated and then reverse transcribed into cDNA as the sequencing template. TCRdb's copy holds only in-frame clones and misses some; the assay was immunoSEQ multiplex PCR. Among some 88,000 clones, about 40% were seen once, and the ten largest hold around 20%.

The TCR comes from a human donor with alopecia areata. The chain carries TRBV6-6 and TRBJ1-4; D is unclear. This sample comprised CD8+ T cells sorted from blood, obtained at week 24, from a patient treated with tofacitinib. CDR3 nucleotide sequence: TGTGCCAGCAGTTCCCTGGACGAAAAACTGTTTTTT. It codes for CASSSLDEKLFF.